These 14 T cell receptor beta chains came from one sample sequenced in a study of neurological immune-mediated disorders. TCRdb independently ran MiXCR on the 5' RACE reads; one entry per CDR3 protein. The sample comprises 55,000 to 75,000 distinct CDR3 sequences, roughly 5.6% of which are singletons, and about 2.6% rests with the top ten. The sequencing input was PBMCs. Receptors were obtained from a woman younger than 45 with multiple sclerosis.

This clonotype occurred once. The chain employs TRBV7-9 and TRBJ2-7; D possibly corresponds to TRBD1 (6 bases). Trimming took off 5 bases at V and 1 base at J, with 27 bases between the two ends. The CDR3 consists of 19 residues. The germline V gene has CDR1 SEHNR and CDR2 FQNEAQ (reference sequence). The CDR3 bases are TGTGCCAGCAGCCTAGGCCCCTCGGCGGACAGAAGATGGTCCTACGAGCAGTACTTC. It codes for CASSLGPSADRRWSYEQYF.

This clonotype was seen repeatedly, ten times or more. The chain combines TRBV12-3 or TRBV12-4 with TRBJ1-4; a possible D gene is TRBD1 (5 bases). V was cut by 6 bases and J by 11 bases, with 13 bases left in between. The CDR3 runs to 12 residues. In DNA form, the CDR3 reads TGTGCCAGCAGCCAACCCCAGGGTAAACTGTTTTTT. Its protein product is CASSQPQGKLFF.

This clonotype has at least ten counts. The DNA for the CDR3 is TGTGCCAGCACGACAGGGACTGGCGAGCAGTACTTC. Protein: CASTTGTGEQYF. The chain is built from TRBV7-9 and TRBJ2-7; D might be TRBD1 (7 bases). This CDR3 is 12 amino acids long. The V gene's germline CDR1 is SEHNR and CDR2 FQNEAQ (reference sequence). Trimming removed 7 bases at V and 6 bases at J, with 13 bases between.

This clonotype was seen at least ten times. The V and J genes are TRBV5-4 and TRBJ1-2; perhaps TRBD1 as D (6 bases). The V gene lost 4 bases and the J gene lost 0 bases, with 10 bases spanning the gap. The CDR3 covers 14 residues. The germline V gene has CDR1 SGHNT and CDR2 YYREEE (reference sequence). The DNA for the CDR3 is TGTGCCAGCAGCCCGGGGGCAGCTAACTATGGCTACACCTTC. Its translation: CASSPGAANYGYTF.

This clonotype was seen repeatedly, ten times or more. The chain carries TRBV3-1 and TRBJ1-2; no definite D call. Germline lookup yields CDR1 LGHDT and CDR2 YNNKEL (reference sequence). Trimming shortened V by 4 bases and J by 7 bases, and 16 bases separated the two germline ends. CDR3 length: 14 amino acids. The DNA for the CDR3 is TGTGCCAGCAGCCTTACAAACCCATCCCTTGGCTACACCTTC. Translation gives CASSLTNPSLGYTF. The variable domain in full, with the rest retrieved from reference TRBV3-1 and TRBJ1-2, is DTAVSQTPKYLVTQMGNDKSIKCEQNLGHDTMYWYKQDSKKFLKIMFSYNNKELIINETVPNRFSPKSPDKAHLNLHINSLELGDSAVYFCASSLTNPSLGYTFGSGTRLTVV.

This clonotype was detected only a few times. V usage is TRBV6-2 or TRBV6-3 and J usage is TRBJ1-1; 10 bases align to TRBD1. V shed 4 bases and J 8 bases; nucleotides not matched to a gene: 13. The V gene's germline CDR1 is MNHEY and CDR2 SVGEGT. The CDR3 sequence is 16 residues long. For the CDR3, the DNA is TGTGCCAGCAGTTCCGGTCCGGGACAGGGGCGGATCGAAGCTTTCTTT. Protein product: CASSSGPGQGRIEAFF.

This clonotype was seen many times. The chain is built from TRBV20-1 and TRBJ2-7, with 9 positions matching TRBD2. From germline, CDR1 is DFQATT and CDR2 SNEGSKA (reference sequence). The V and J ends lost 5 bases and 3 bases, in that order; junction bases with no gene match: 5. The CDR3 contains 13 residues. CDR3 nucleotide sequence: TGCAGTGCTGCCCAGCGGGGGGACTACGAGCAGTACTTC. It codes for CSAAQRGDYEQYF.

This clonotype was seen ten or more times. The CDR3 loop is CASSPRGESSYEQYF. The CDR3 nucleotides are TGCGCCAGCAGCCCTCGGGGCGAGAGCTCCTACGAGCAGTACTTC. The chain uses TRBV5-1 and TRBJ2-7, with D perhaps being TRBD1 or TRBD2 (5 bases each). This CDR3 contains 15 residues. The V and J ends lost 4 bases and 0 bases respectively, with 14 bases between them. The germline gives CDR1 SGHRS, CDR2 YFSETQ.

As concerns this clonotype: The junction does not match germline at one end; this may be a read error. Here the CDR3 reads CASSLPGVGSPLNF. The CDR3 DNA reads TGCGCCAGCAGCTTGCCTGGAGTTGGTTCACCCCTCAACTTT. This chain uses TRBV5-1 with TRBJ1-6; D is unclear. The germline V gene encodes CDR1 SGHRS and CDR2 YFSETQ. The CDR3 has 14 residues.

This clonotype is medium-sized in the sample. The CDR3 bases are TGCGCCAGCAGCGAACACGACGAGCAGTACTTC. This sequence encodes CASSEHDEQYF. The V gene is TRBV5-1, the J gene TRBJ2-7, with D hard to call. V lost 4 bases and J 5 bases, leaving 7 bases between the germline ends. The CDR3 runs 11 residues. The germline V gene has CDR1 SGHRS and CDR2 YFSETQ.

Ten or more counts support this clonotype. CDR3 nucleotides: TGCGCCAGCAGCTTGTCCCCGACAGGGGATTATGGCTACACCTTC. Its protein is CASSLSPTGDYGYTF. V usage is TRBV5-1 and J usage is TRBJ1-2, with TRBD1 matching 8 bases. Germline-derived CDR1 and CDR2 are SGHRS and YFSETQ. The CDR3 contains 15 residues. J was trimmed by 5 bases and V by 1 base; bases with no gene match: 7. The full variable domain, completed using reference TRBV5-1 and TRBJ1-2, is KAGVTQTPRYLIKTRGQQVTLSCSPISGHRSVSWYQQTPGQGLQFLFEYFSETQRNKGNFPGRFSGRQFSNSRSEMNVSTLELGDSALYLCASSLSPTGDYGYTFGSGTRLTVV.

There are many counts of this clonotype. V usage is TRBV5-1 and J usage is TRBJ2-5; TRBD1 matches 7 bases. V lost 0 bases, J lost 1 base, and 0 bases stayed unmatched. The CDR3 extends over 14 amino acids. CDR1 is SGHRS, CDR2 YFSETQ, per germline. CDR3 amino acids: CASSLGTGQETQYF. The CDR3 DNA is TGCGCCAGCAGCTTGGGGACAGGCCAAGAGACCCAGTACTTC.

This clonotype was found a few times. V is TRBV12-3 or TRBV12-4 and J is TRBJ2-6; D may be TRBD1 (6 bases). CDR3 size: 17 residues. V gave up 8 bases and J gave up 0 bases, with 17 bases separating them. This CDR3 reads CASAQGRRLSGANVLTF. The CDR3, as DNA: TGTGCCAGCGCACAGGGTCGACGCCTCTCTGGGGCCAACGTCCTGACTTTC.

This clonotype was seen repeatedly, ten times or more. This rearrangement joins TRBV7-8 to TRBJ2-7; 14 positions agree with TRBD2. The V and J ends lost 5 bases and 2 bases, in that order; junction bases with no gene match: 5. The CDR3 contains 16 residues. Looked up from germline, CDR1 is SGHVS and CDR2 is FQNEAQ. CDR3 amino acids: CASSTGLAGVAYEQYF. In nucleotides, the CDR3 is TGTGCCAGCAGCACGGGACTAGCGGGGGTTGCCTACGAGCAGTACTTC.